The 3 T cell receptor beta chains below come from one sample, sequenced in a study of human T cells and chemical hapten exposure. TCRdb re-analysed the RACE reads in MiXCR, keeping a single row per CDR3 protein. The top ten hold about a tenth of the sample, which has some 97,000 distinct CDR3 sequences, roughly 27% seen once. Time point of the sample: patch test 3, about 24 weeks after DPC sensitization. Documented treatment: therapeutic diphenylcyclopropenone sensitization with weekly scalp DPC. This specimen was whole blood, taken in connection with sensitization to the hapten diphenylcyclopropenone (DPC). The source of these receptors is a man aged 40-49 years with alopecia areata. Some clones in this sample may be carry-over from other donors' samples.

CDR3: CASSYSPRQINTEAFF. In DNA form, the CDR3 reads TGTGCCAGCAGTTACTCACCGCGACAGATTAACACTGAAGCTTTCTTT. The chain joins TRBV6-5 to TRBJ1-1, with D maybe TRBD1 (5 bases). The CDR3 is made up of 16 amino acids. Germline V lookup: CDR1 MNHEY, CDR2 SVGAGI. V shed 0 bases and J shed 2 bases, with 13 bases lying between them.

In its sample, this clonotype was seen a few times. The chain has TRBV4-2 and TRBJ2-7; either TRBD1 or TRBD2 may fit D (5 bases each). Per germline, CDR1 LGHNA and CDR2 YNFKEQ. This CDR3 has 16 residues. V lost 3 bases to trimming and J lost 7 bases, with 22 bases between them. The DNA for the CDR3 is TGTGCCAGCAGCCACGATAGGGACCCACGGTCGAGGGAGCAGTACTTC. It yields the protein CASSHDRDPRSREQYF.

In regard to this clonotype: One end of the junction varies from germline; a read error may be responsible. For the CDR3, the DNA is TGTGCCAGCAGTTTAGCACAGGGAAGCTATGGCGACACCTTC. Its protein is CASSLAQGSYGDTF. The chain links TRBV12-3 or TRBV12-4 to TRBJ1-2, with D tentatively TRBD1 (6 bases). CDR3 length: 14 residues.